These T cell receptor beta chains were read from a single sample in a study of post-analysis software for immune sequencing data. Using its own MiXCR run on the PCR reads, TCRdb lists one record per CDR3 protein. The sample shows around 400,000 distinct CDR3 sequences, 35% to 45% of them seen only once. The sequenced sample was blood. The receptors shown here come from a girl aged 2 to 10 with multiple sclerosis. CDR3s leave out the opening cysteine and the closing phenylalanine or tryptophan.

j_call v_call cdr3_aa
TRBJ1-1 TRBV13 ASSLEWNTEAF
TRBJ2-7 TRBV5-1 ASSEGQKQY
TRBJ1-2 TRBV20-1 SASPGQGYYGYT
TRBJ2-7 TRBV7-8 ASSLVQFYEQY
TRBJ1-2 TRBV28 ATQGRPSGYT
TRBJ1-6 TRBV28 ASSPLGSSYNSPLH
TRBJ2-3 TRBV28 ASSPPRGGNGQY
TRBJ2-1 TRBV11-3 ASSLDLAGGQNEQF
TRBJ2-3 TRBV12-3/TRBV12-4 ASSFERVSADTQY
TRBJ2-3 TRBV3-1 ASSQELELDTQY
TRBJ2-7 TRBV29-1 SVGVGGREQY
TRBJ2-7 TRBV15 ATSILAAGFYEQY
TRBJ2-5 TRBV4-1 ASSQPSRRETQY
TRBJ2-5 TRBV20-1 SARDLGETQY
TRBJ2-1 TRBV7-8 ASSPEPRLAGVGNEQF
TRBJ2-1 TRBV28 ASSFSTGRF
TRBJ2-7 TRBV28 ASSRISVAYEQY
TRBJ1-2 TRBV29-1 SVGSPYGYT
TRBJ1-1 TRBV6-1 ASSERGPGTANTEAF
TRBJ2-5 TRBV5-6 ASSDRAFQETQY
TRBJ2-5 TRBV6-6 ASSYPKRGQYQETQY
. TRBV7-9 ASSSVMVNEQY
TRBJ2-7 TRBV6-5 ASSPQGRSSYEQY
TRBJ1-6 TRBV4-1 ASKPGLNSPLH
TRBJ2-7 TRBV10-3 AISEGQGAIREQY
TRBJ2-7 TRBV6-1 ASSDRTGGSYEQY
TRBJ2-7 TRBV6-5 ASASPPGVVEAQY
TRBJ2-5 TRBV4-2 ASSQGVAGEETQY
TRBJ1-3 TRBV18 ATLQGNSGNTIY
. TRBV6-1 ASSEAQFPYEQY
TRBJ2-3 TRBV20-1 SARDLMGLADTDTQY
TRBJ2-1 TRBV27 ASSLISGSYNEQF
TRBJ1-2 TRBV25-1 ASSDVPEYYGYT
TRBJ2-7 TRBV5-1 ASRMGGGSYEQY
TRBJ2-1 TRBV29-1 SVAGYNEQF
TRBJ1-2 TRBV20-1 SARATNYGYT
TRBJ2-7 TRBV3-1 ASSQDRVGEQY
TRBJ2-7 TRBV6-5 ASSSDGGATYEQY
TRBJ2-7 TRBV5-1 ASSSTGADYEQY
TRBJ2-1 TRBV10-3 AIRVRGGADNEQF
TRBJ2-3 TRBV11-2 ASSSELAGGPHTQY
TRBJ2-1 TRBV25-1 ASSESAWDNEQF
TRBJ2-6 TRBV12-3/TRBV12-4 ASSWGFSGANVLT
TRBJ2-7 TRBV4-2 ASSPSSSYEQY
TRBJ1-2 TRBV12-3/TRBV12-4 ASSLGFVYGYT
TRBJ2-2 TRBV29-1 SVTGSTGELF
TRBJ2-7 TRBV6-2/TRBV6-3 ASSSQYVTATSYEQY
TRBJ2-3 TRBV29-1 SVVPTSRTDTQY
. TRBV5-1 ASSLPGTGGSSYNEQY
TRBJ2-1 TRBV5-5 ASNLLGGGSSYNEQF
TRBJ2-1 TRBV4-2 ASSQAQSSYNEQF
TRBJ1-4 TRBV6-6 ANSYAGGTEKLF
TRBJ2-1 TRBV20-1 SASPRTSSYNEQF
TRBJ2-3 TRBV12-3/TRBV12-4 ASSLRVLGSGGTDTQY
TRBJ2-6 TRBV6-6 ASSPTGVVYVLT